These T cell receptor beta chains were read from a single sample in a study of cytomegalovirus exposure and HLA in healthy donors. The data were produced by immunoSEQ multiplex PCR, yet TCRdb's version contains in-frame clones alone and is incomplete. The data show fewer than 85,000 clones, around 76% seen once. The source material was PBMCs. These receptors all stem from a male donor in good health and CMV-seropositive. The CDR3 runs from the conserved cysteine through the conserved F or W. The D gene is left open where the match is weak. Not every row has a clone size; where given, it reads once, few, many or a size class.

j_call,clone_size,v_call,d_call,cdr3_nt,cdr3_aa
TRBJ2-1,-,TRBV6-5,TRBD2,TGTGCCAGCAGAAGAGCGGGGACCTACAATGAGCAGTTCTTC,CASRRAGTYNEQFF
TRBJ2-7,few,TRBV5-4,-,TGTGCCAGCAGCGATCAGAATCTAGAATACGAGCAGTACTTC,CASSDQNLEYEQYF
TRBJ1-4,-,TRBV7-8,-,TGTGCCAGCAGCTTGAGGGCAACTAATGAAAAACTGTTTTTT,CASSLRATNEKLFF
TRBJ1-3,-,TRBV11-2,TRBD1,TGTGCCAGCAGCCCCCGGACAGGGTACCTTCCTAGCTCTGGAAACACCATATATTTT,CASSPRTGYLPSSGNTIYF
TRBJ1-2,few,TRBV30,-,TGTGCCTGGAATGGGGGGTCTAACTATGGCTACACCTTC,CAWNGGSNYGYTF
TRBJ2-7,-,TRBV28,TRBD2,TGTGCCAGCAGTCCATACGGACTAGCGGCCTACGAGCAGTACTTC,CASSPYGLAAYEQYF
TRBJ1-1,-,TRBV6-5,-,TGTGCCAGCAGTTACTCGATGGTGGAGGAGGCTTTCTTT,CASSYSMVEEAFF
TRBJ1-5,-,TRBV7-2,-,TGTGCCAGCAGCTTAGGCCGGGATCAGCCCCAGCATTTT,CASSLGRDQPQHF
TRBJ1-1,-,TRBV20-1,-,TGCAGTGCCCTCAGACAGTTTGAAGCTTTCTTT,CSALRQFEAFF
TRBJ2-7,-,TRBV6-1,TRBD2,TGTGCCAGCAGTGAAGGGACTAGCGGTATCTACGAGCAGTACTTC,CASSEGTSGIYEQYF
TRBJ2-3,-,TRBV30,-,TGTGCCTGGAGTCACGGAGGAGATACGCAGTATTTT,CAWSHGGDTQYF
TRBJ2-5,few,TRBV7-2,TRBD2,TGTGCCAGCAGCTCCTTTCCGCGGGGGGGAACACAAGAGACCCAGTACTTC,CASSSFPRGGTQETQYF
TRBJ1-1,-,TRBV5-6,-,TGTGCCAGCAGCTCGGGAAACACTGAAGCTTTCTTT,CASSSGNTEAFF
TRBJ2-1,-,TRBV25-1,-,TGTGCCAGCAGGATGGGGGGGCTGAATGAGCAGTTCTTC,CASRMGGLNEQFF
TRBJ1-5,-,TRBV19,TRBD1,TGTGCCAGTAGCGTACAGGGGGCCTATAGTTTAGTTCAAAATAGCAATCAGCCCCAGCATTTT,CASSVQGAYSLVQNSNQPQHF
TRBJ2-1,-,TRBV18,-,TGTGCCAGCTCACCTTCAGGGGGGACCAATGAGCAGTTCTTC,CASSPSGGTNEQFF
TRBJ2-3,-,TRBV9,-,TGTGCCAGCAGCGTTTCAGGAGATACGCAGTATTTT,CASSVSGDTQYF
TRBJ2-3,once,TRBV5-1,TRBD2,TGCGCCAGCAGCTTGGGCGGACTAGCGGCTAGCACAGATACGCAGTATTTT,CASSLGGLAASTDTQYF
TRBJ2-3,-,TRBV5-1,TRBD2,TGCGCCAGCCAGGGCGGGGGGGCCGAGGGCACAGATACGCAGTATTTT,CASQGGGAEGTDTQYF
TRBJ1-5,-,TRBV23-1,TRBD1,TGCGCCAGCAGAAAGGACAGGGACTATAGCAATCAGCCCCAGCATTTT,CASRKDRDYSNQPQHF
TRBJ2-7,few,TRBV4-1,-,TGCGCCAGCAGCCAAGATCGAGGTAGTATCTCCGAGCAGTACTTC,CASSQDRGSISEQYF
TRBJ2-6,-,TRBV4-1,-,TGCGCCAGCAGCCAAGTCCCGGTGAGCTCTGGGGCCAACGTCCTGACTTTC,CASSQVPVSSGANVLTF
TRBJ2-3,-,TRBV29-1,TRBD2,TGCAGCGTTGATGGGGTTCTAGCGGGTCATGGCACAGATACGCAGTATTTT,CSVDGVLAGHGTDTQYF
TRBJ2-1,-,TRBV6-6,TRBD1,TGTGCCAGCAGACAGGGACAGGGGACGCCCTACAATGAGCAGTTCTTC,CASRQGQGTPYNEQFF
TRBJ2-1,-,TRBV5-1,TRBD2,TGCGCCAGCAGCAAGATCGGGGGGAGCTCCTACAATGAGCAGTTCTTC,CASSKIGGSSYNEQFF
TRBJ1-4,-,TRBV7-9,TRBD1,TGTGCCAGCAGCTCAACCCCAGGGGGAGACGAAAAACTGTTTTTT,CASSSTPGGDEKLFF
TRBJ2-1,few,TRBV30,-,TGTGCCTGGAGGGTAGGGGCCGGAGACAATGAGCAGTTCTTC,CAWRVGAGDNEQFF
TRBJ2-1,once,TRBV9,TRBD1,TGTGCCAGCAGCGGAGGCGGACAGGGTTCCTACAATGAGCAGTTCTTC,CASSGGGQGSYNEQFF
TRBJ1-5,-,TRBV6-1,TRBD1,TGTGCCAGCAGTGGGACAGGCCGTCTTTCTAGCAATCAGCCCCAGCATTTT,CASSGTGRLSSNQPQHF
TRBJ2-5,-,TRBV11-2,TRBD2,TGTGCCAGCAGCTTAGATTACGCTAGCGGGAGGGAAGGGACCCAGTACTTC,CASSLDYASGREGTQYF
TRBJ1-5,-,TRBV28,TRBD1,TGTGCCAGCAGTTTATTAGGACAGGGGACACATCAGCCCCAGCATTTT,CASSLLGQGTHQPQHF
TRBJ2-1,-,TRBV7-2,TRBD2,TGTGCCAGCAGCTTAGTGGGGACTAGCGGGAGCATCTACAATGAGCAGTTCTTC,CASSLVGTSGSIYNEQFF
TRBJ2-7,-,TRBV4-1,TRBD2,TGCGCCAGCAGCCCCGTCCTGGGCGGGGGTACCTACGAGCAGTACTTC,CASSPVLGGGTYEQYF
TRBJ2-1,-,TRBV19,TRBD2,TGTGCCAGTAGTCCAGGAACTAGCGGGGGCTTGGAGCAGTTCTTC,CASSPGTSGGLEQFF
TRBJ2-7,-,TRBV19,TRBD2,TGTGCCAGTGGGGCGGGGGGGCTTACCTCCTACGAGCAGTACTTC,CASGAGGLTSYEQYF
TRBJ2-1,-,TRBV6-1,-,TGTGCCAGCAGAAACGGCGGGAATGAGCAGTTCTTC,CASRNGGNEQFF
TRBJ1-3,-,TRBV30,TRBD1,TGTGCCTGGAGTGTACCCGACAGGGGGCCTGGAAACACCATATATTTT,CAWSVPDRGPGNTIYF
TRBJ2-2,few,TRBV27,-,TGTGCCAGCAGAGGACAGATCTCCCTACCCGGGGAGCTGTTTTTT,CASRGQISLPGELFF
TRBJ2-1,-,TRBV2,-,TGTGCCAGCAGTGAAGAGCCCACCCCCCAGTTCTTC,CASSEEPTPQFF
TRBJ2-3,once,TRBV27,TRBD2,TGTGCCAGCAGTTTATCGACTAGCGGGATGATAGATACGCAGTATTTT,CASSLSTSGMIDTQYF
TRBJ1-2,medium-sized,TRBV25-1,TRBD1,TGTGCCAGCAGTGAACCGGACAGGGCGAGTAGTGGCTACACCTTC,CASSEPDRASSGYTF
TRBJ2-3,-,TRBV13,TRBD2,TGTGCCAGCAGCTTGGGGGGTCTAGCGGGACTTAGCACAGATACGCAGTATTTT,CASSLGGLAGLSTDTQYF
TRBJ2-3,few,TRBV5-1,TRBD2,TGCGCCAGCAGCTTGGAGGCGGGAGGCAGGACAGATACGCAGTATTTT,CASSLEAGGRTDTQYF
TRBJ2-5,-,TRBV6-4,-,TGTGCCAGCAGTGACTCAAGAGGGCGGGAGACCCAGTACTTC,CASSDSRGRETQYF
TRBJ2-7,-,TRBV6-6,-,TGTGCCAGCAGTTACTCGGGGGCCACCGAGCAGTACTTC,CASSYSGATEQYF
TRBJ2-1,-,TRBV10-3,TRBD2,TGTGCCATCAGTGAGCCGGAGGGACTAGCGGGCAATGAGCAGTTCTTC,CAISEPEGLAGNEQFF
TRBJ2-5,-,TRBV9,TRBD2,TGTGCCAGCAGCGTCGGGGGGGCGACCCAAGAGACCCAGTACTTC,CASSVGGATQETQYF
TRBJ2-7,few,TRBV7-2,-,TGTGCCAGCAGCCAGGGGTACTACGAGCAGTACTTC,CASSQGYYEQYF
TRBJ1-2,few,TRBV7-9,TRBD1,TGTGCCAGCAGCACCTGGACAGGGGGCATCGGCTACACCTTC,CASSTWTGGIGYTF
TRBJ1-4,-,TRBV15,TRBD1,TGTGCCACCAGCAGAGATGGGACAGGTCGTGAAAAACTGTTTTTT,CATSRDGTGREKLFF
TRBJ1-2,once,TRBV19,-,TGTGCCAGTAGTAACCGCCAGACAGGATATGGCTACACCTTC,CASSNRQTGYGYTF
TRBJ2-5,-,TRBV10-3,TRBD2,TGTGCCATCAGGCGGGAGGTACAAGAGACCCAGTACTTC,CAIRREVQETQYF
TRBJ2-7,-,TRBV6-1,-,TGTGCCAGCAGTGGCAGGGGCAGCTCCTACGAGCAGTACTTC,CASSGRGSSYEQYF